This T cell receptor (beta chain) originates from a study of T-cell reconstitution after alpha-beta-depleted transplantation in children. On this clonotype: A much larger clone lies a single base off, so this may be a read error.

Trimming cost V 5 bases and J 14 bases, with 13 bases left between them. This CDR3 has 11 residues. Germline V gene sequence: CDR1 SGHAT, CDR2 FQNNGV. Preparation of the TCRbeta library used unique molecular identifiers. TCRdb called the PCR reads again in MiXCR, with one record for every CDR3 protein. The table includes some 600,000 distinct CDR3 sequences, 16% detected once. The clonotype comes from a human donor who donated a stem cell graft to a child with acute myeloid leukemia. Sequenced material: PBMCs from the stem cell graft donor, taken from the stem cell graft. The V call is TRBV11-2, the J call TRBJ2-1; TRBD2 might be the D (5 bases). CDR3 DNA: TGTGCCAGCAGCCCCCAATGGGAGAAGTTCTTC. It codes for CASSPQWEKFF. The complete variable domain, with remaining parts taken from reference TRBV11-2 and TRBJ2-1, reads EAGVAQSPRYKIIEKRQSVAFWCNPISGHATLYWYQQILGQGPKLLIQFQNNGVVDDSQLPKDRFSAERLKGVDSTLKIQPAKLEDSAVYLCASSPQWEKFFGPGTRLTVL.